The entry below gives a single TCR beta chain sequence along with its context. Its target is unknown. These data belong to a study of T-cell memory formation after mild COVID-19. Study background: Largely donor-specific sequence clusters came from a couple of donors. Whole-study findings and limits: Day 15 to 85 contracting clones showed balanced CD4/CD8; day 15 to 37 expanders favored CD4+. Mostly located in CM and EM were contracting CD4+ clones, with contracting CD8+ clones located in EMRA.

TCRdb re-derived calls from the 5' RACE reads in MiXCR, one entry per CDR3 protein. The sample has around 390,000 distinct CDR3 sequences, 15% to 20% seen once. Germline-derived CDR1 and CDR2 are DFQATT and SNEGSKA (reference sequence). The CDR3 covers 12 residues. V dropped 2 bases and J dropped 5 bases, with 9 bases sitting between them. The chain recombines TRBV20-1 with TRBJ2-5; D is unresolved. The clonotype comes from a man aged 18 to 30 who had mild COVID-19 (a few samples of this study predate the infection). Cell type and time point are not known. The sample was PBMCs or a T cell subset sorted from them (not recorded which). The CDR3 protein is CSARTRVETQYF. CDR3 nucleotide sequence: TGCAGTGCTAGAACCCGCGTGGAGACCCAGTACTTC.